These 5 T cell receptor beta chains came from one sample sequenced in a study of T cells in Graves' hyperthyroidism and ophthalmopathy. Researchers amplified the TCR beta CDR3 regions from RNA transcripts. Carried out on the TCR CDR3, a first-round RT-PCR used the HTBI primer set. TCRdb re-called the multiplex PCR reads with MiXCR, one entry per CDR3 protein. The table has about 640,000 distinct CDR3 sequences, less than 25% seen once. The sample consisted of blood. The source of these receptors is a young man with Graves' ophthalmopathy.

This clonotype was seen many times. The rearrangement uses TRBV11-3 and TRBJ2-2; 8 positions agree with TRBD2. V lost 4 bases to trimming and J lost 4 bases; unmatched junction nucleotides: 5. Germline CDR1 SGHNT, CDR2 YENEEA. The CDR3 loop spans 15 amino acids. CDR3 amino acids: CASSSSGFGTGELFF. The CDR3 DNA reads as TGTGCCAGCAGCTCTAGCGGGTTCGGCACCGGGGAGCTGTTTTTT.

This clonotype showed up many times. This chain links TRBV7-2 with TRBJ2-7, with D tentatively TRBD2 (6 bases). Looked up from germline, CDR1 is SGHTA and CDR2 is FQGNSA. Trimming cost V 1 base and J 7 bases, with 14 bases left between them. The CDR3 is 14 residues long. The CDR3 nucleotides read TGTGCCAGCAGCTTAGATATGGGCGGGAATGAGCAGTACTTC. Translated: CASSLDMGGNEQYF.

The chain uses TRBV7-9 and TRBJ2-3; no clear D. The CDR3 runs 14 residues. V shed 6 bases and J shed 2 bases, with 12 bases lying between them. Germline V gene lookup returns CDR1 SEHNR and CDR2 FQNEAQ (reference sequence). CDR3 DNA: TGTGCCAGCAGAGCCCAAATGAACACAGATACGCAGTATTTT. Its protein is CASRAQMNTDTQYF.

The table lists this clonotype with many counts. The CDR3 loop reads CASSLLAGYNEQFF. For the CDR3, the DNA is TGTGCCAGCAGTCTCCTAGCGGGATACAATGAGCAGTTCTTC. The V and J genes are TRBV27 and TRBJ2-1, with 9 bases lining up with TRBD2. V trimming: 5 bases; J trimming: 4 bases; junction bases outside the gene matches: 3. Germline-derived CDR1 and CDR2 are MNHEY and SMNVEV (reference sequence). The CDR3 is 14 amino acids.

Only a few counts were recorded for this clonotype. CDR3 region: CAIRGAGAEEQYF. The CDR3 DNA reads TGTGCCATCAGAGGGGCAGGGGCAGAGGAGCAGTACTTC. This chain links TRBV10-3 with TRBJ2-7; tentatively, D is TRBD1 (6 bases). V was trimmed by 6 bases and J by 7 bases, leaving 16 bases between them. CDR1 and CDR2 from the germline V gene are ENHRY and SYGVKD. The length of the CDR3 is 13 residues.